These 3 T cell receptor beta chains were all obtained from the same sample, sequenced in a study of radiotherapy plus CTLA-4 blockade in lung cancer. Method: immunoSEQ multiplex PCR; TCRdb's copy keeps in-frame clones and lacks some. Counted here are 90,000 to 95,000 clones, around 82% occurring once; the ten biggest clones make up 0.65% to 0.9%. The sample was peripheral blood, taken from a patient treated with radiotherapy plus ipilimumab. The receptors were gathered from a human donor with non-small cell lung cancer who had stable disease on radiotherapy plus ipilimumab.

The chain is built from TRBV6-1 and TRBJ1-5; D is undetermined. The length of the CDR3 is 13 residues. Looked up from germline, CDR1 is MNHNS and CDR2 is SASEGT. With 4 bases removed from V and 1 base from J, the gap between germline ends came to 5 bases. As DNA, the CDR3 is TGTGCCAGCAGTGTTAGGAGCAATCAGCCCCAGCATTTT. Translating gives CASSVRSNQPQHF.

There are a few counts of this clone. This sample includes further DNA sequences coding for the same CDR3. The CDR3 reads CASAGAYEQYF. CDR3 bases: TGTGCCTCGGCAGGGGCCTACGAGCAGTACTTC. This rearrangement joins TRBV2 to TRBJ2-7; a possible D gene is TRBD1 (6 bases). This CDR3 spans 11 amino acids. Per the germline V gene, CDR1 is SNHLY and CDR2 is FYNNEI. Trimming removed 11 bases from V and 2 bases from J, with 10 bases in between.

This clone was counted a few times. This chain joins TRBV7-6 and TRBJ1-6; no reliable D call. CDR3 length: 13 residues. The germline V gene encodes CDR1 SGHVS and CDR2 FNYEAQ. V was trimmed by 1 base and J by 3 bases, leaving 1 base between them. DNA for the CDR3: TGTGCCAGCAGCTTAGACTATAATTCACCCCTCCACTTT. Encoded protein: CASSLDYNSPLHF. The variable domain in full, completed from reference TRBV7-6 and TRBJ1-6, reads GAGVSQSPRYKVTKRGQDVALRCDPISGHVSLYWYRQALGQGPEFLTYFNYEAQQDKSGLPNDRFSAERPEGSISTLTIQRTEQRDSAMYRCASSLDYNSPLHFGNGTRLTVT.